A single sample is the source of the 23 T cell receptor beta chains below, sequenced in a study of cytomegalovirus exposure and HLA in healthy donors. The method was immunoSEQ multiplex PCR; TCRdb's version includes in-frame clones alone and lacks a portion of them. The sample includes just under 65,000 clones, 85% to 95% of them seen just once. The specimen was PBMCs. These receptors all come from a woman under 30 in good health and CMV-seropositive.

Points on this clone: A read error may produce the germline difference seen at one junction end. The J gene is TRBJ2-7, the V gene TRBV5-4; D uncertain. The germline gives CDR1 SGHNT, CDR2 YYREEE (reference sequence). The CDR3 totals 15 residues. CDR3 DNA sequence: TGCGCCAGCAGCCAATCAGAGGCTTCGGGCTACGAGCAGTACTTC. Translated: CASSQSEASGYEQYF. The variable domain in full, with the rest retrieved from reference TRBV5-4 and TRBJ2-7, is ETGVTQSPTHLIKTRGQQVTLRCSSQSGHNTVSWYQQALGQGPQFIFQYYREEENGRGNFPPRFSGLQFPNYSSELNVNALELDDSALYLCASSQSEASGYEQYFGPGTRLTVT.

The chain combines TRBV30 with TRBJ2-1, with D possibly TRBD2 on 5 matching bases. The CDR3 contains 14 residues. The ends were cut back, 2 bases at V and 7 bases at J, with 15 bases in the middle. The germline gives CDR1 GTSNPN, CDR2 SVGIG (reference sequence). Here the CDR3 DNA reads TGTGCCTGGAGTAGCGGCCGGTCCCCTAATGAGCAGTTCTTC. It specifies CAWSSGRSPNEQFF.

The count of this clone is one. The chain is built from TRBV9 and TRBJ2-3; 9 nucleotides agree with TRBD2. CDR1 is SGDLS, CDR2 YYNGEE, per germline. V shed 4 bases and J 7 bases; nucleotides not matched to a gene: 7. The CDR3 runs to 14 residues. Here the CDR3 DNA reads TGTGCCAGCAGCTATAGCGGGAGCGCGAATACGCAGTATTTT. Its protein is CASSYSGSANTQYF.

V and J are TRBV5-1 and TRBJ2-5; 8 bases are shared with TRBD2. V shed 1 base and J 5 bases; nucleotides not matched to a gene: 16. Germline loops: CDR1 SGHRS, CDR2 YFSETQ. The CDR3 length is 18 residues. The CDR3 region has the DNA TGCGCCAGCAGCTTGTTCTTGAGTGTCCGGGGGGGCGGCGAGACCCAGTACTTC. It encodes CASSLFLSVRGGGETQYF.

The CDR3: CASSVGGTTITDTQYF. In DNA, the CDR3 is TGTGCCAGCAGCGTAGGTGGGACTACGATCACAGATACGCAGTATTTT. The V and J genes are TRBV9 and TRBJ2-3, with TRBD2 matching over 7 bases. CDR1 and CDR2 (germline): SGDLS, YYNGEE. The CDR3 sequence is 16 residues long. V lost 0 bases, J lost 2 bases, and 6 bases stayed unmatched.

The DNA of the CDR3 is TGTGCCAGCAGCTTAGACGGGAGTCCTAATGAAAAACTGTTTTTT. Amino acids: CASSLDGSPNEKLFF. The chain has TRBV7-9 and TRBJ1-4; D unresolved. Germline CDR1 reads SEHNR; CDR2 reads FQNEAQ (reference sequence). Between the trimmed V and J ends, which lost 1 base and 3 bases, there was a span of 9 bases. CDR3 length equals 15 residues.

V and J are TRBV27 and TRBJ2-5; 7 nucleotides match TRBD1. Germline CDR1 is MNHEY and CDR2 is SMNVEV (reference sequence). CDR3 length: 13 residues. J was trimmed by 1 base and V by 6 bases; bases with no gene match: 2. CDR3 loop: CASRGDSQETQYF. DNA for the CDR3: TGTGCCAGCAGGGGGGACAGCCAAGAGACCCAGTACTTC.

This sequence joins TRBV6-5 and TRBJ2-7; 7 bases are a match to TRBD1. The CDR3 extends over 13 amino acids. The germline CDR1 and CDR2 sequences are MNHEY and SVGAGI. Trimming cost V 4 bases and J 12 bases; bases outside gene matches: 12. The chain's CDR3 is CASSLAFDRDRYF. In nucleotides, the CDR3 is TGTGCCAGCAGTTTGGCCTTCGATCGGGACAGGTACTTC.

The chain recombines TRBV2 with TRBJ2-7; D unresolved. This CDR3 spans 12 amino acids. V was trimmed by 3 bases and J by 4 bases, leaving 7 bases between them. Germline assignment: CDR1 SNHLY and CDR2 FYNNEI. Written as DNA, the CDR3 is TGTGCCAGCAGTGACCTCGGGTACGAGCAGTACTTC. Amino acids: CASSDLGYEQYF.

This clone turned up a few times. V usage is TRBV5-1 and J usage is TRBJ1-2; D is undetermined. The CDR3 has 14 amino acids. Looked up from germline, CDR1 is SGHRS and CDR2 is YFSETQ. With 4 bases removed from V and 6 bases from J, the gap between germline ends came to 16 bases. Here the CDR3 reads CASSAGWGTDGYTF. The DNA for the CDR3 is TGCGCCAGCAGCGCGGGGTGGGGAACGGATGGCTACACCTTC.

This chain joins TRBV28 and TRBJ2-5, with TRBD2 identical over 8 bases. Trimming removed 11 bases from V and 0 bases from J; junction bases left unmatched: 5. The CDR3 covers 13 residues. Germline-derived CDR1 and CDR2 are MDHEN and SYDVKM. The CDR3 nucleotides are TGTGCCCGGACGGGAGGGCACCAAGAGACCCAGTACTTC. Its translation is CARTGGHQETQYF.

The chain combines TRBV7-3 with TRBJ2-2; D is undetermined. Trimming left V 1 base short and J 1 base short, with 7 bases between. Per the germline V gene, CDR1 is SGHTA and CDR2 is FQGTGA. This CDR3 spans 15 amino acids. DNA of the CDR3: TGTGCCAGCAGCTTAAACGCCGGGAACACCGGGGAGCTGTTTTTT. Its protein product is CASSLNAGNTGELFF.

The chain recombines TRBV7-2 with TRBJ1-1; D gene ambiguous. Per the germline V gene, CDR1 is SGHTA and CDR2 is FQGNSA. CDR3 length equals 13 residues. V dropped 3 bases and J dropped 1 base, with 6 bases sitting between them. The CDR3: CASSLHSNTEAFF. CDR3 nucleotides: TGTGCCAGCAGCTTGCACTCGAACACTGAAGCTTTCTTT.

Only a few counts were recorded for this clone. This sequence joins TRBV4-2 and TRBJ1-5, with TRBD1 as a possible D gene (5 bases). With 3 bases removed from V and 4 bases from J, the gap between germline ends came to 10 bases. Germline CDR1 LGHNA, CDR2 YNFKEQ. This CDR3 is built from 14 residues. DNA for the CDR3: TGTGCCAGCAGCCAGGCAAACAGGAATCAGCCCCAGCATTTT. This encodes CASSQANRNQPQHF.

This rearrangement joins TRBV11-1 to TRBJ2-7, with 9 bases that match TRBD1. The CDR3 spans 14 residues. Germline loops: CDR1 SGHAT, CDR2 FQDESV (reference sequence). Losses at the gene ends were 7 bases for V and 5 bases for J; bases not matched to a gene: 9. CDR3 DNA sequence: TGTGCCAGCAATTTACAGGGGGCGAGCGACGAGCAGTACTTC. Translated, it gives CASNLQGASDEQYF.

The chain has TRBV5-4 and TRBJ1-1; D gene uncertain. Germline CDR1 SGHNT, CDR2 YYREEE (reference sequence). Trimming removed 5 bases at V and 4 bases at J, with 15 bases between. This CDR3 has 14 residues. CDR3 protein: CASSPLIAPTEAFF. CDR3 DNA: TGTGCCAGCAGTCCACTAATAGCCCCCACTGAAGCTTTCTTT.

Comment on this clone: The sample has other DNA sequences that encode this CDR3 too. J is TRBJ1-5 and V is TRBV5-1; tentative D call: TRBD1 (5 bases). Per the germline V gene, CDR1 is SGHRS and CDR2 is YFSETQ. This CDR3 has 14 residues. The V end lost 4 bases, the J end lost 1 base, and 9 bases lay between the germline ends. The CDR3 loop reads CASSPGLSNQPQHF. CDR3 DNA sequence: TGCGCCAGCAGCCCGGGACTGAGCAATCAGCCCCAGCATTTT. Supplemented by reference TRBV5-1 and TRBJ1-5, the full variable domain reads KAGVTQTPRYLIKTRGQQVTLSCSPISGHRSVSWYQQTPGQGLQFLFEYFSETQRNKGNFPGRFSGRQFSNSRSEMNVSTLELGDSALYLCASSPGLSNQPQHFGDGTRLSIL.

This clone was seen more than once but under ten times. The chain links TRBV11-3 to TRBJ2-3; 8 bases fit TRBD2. From germline, CDR1 is SGHNT and CDR2 YENEEA. The CDR3 has 13 residues. Germline trimming cut 5 bases from V and 6 bases from J; bases unmatched to any gene: 4. CDR3 nucleotides: TGTGCCAGCAGCCTAAGCGGGAGCGATACGCAGTATTTT. As protein: CASSLSGSDTQYF.

The J gene is TRBJ1-2, the V gene TRBV7-9; D remains ambiguous. This CDR3 region has 14 residues. The V gene's germline CDR1 is SEHNR and CDR2 FQNEAQ (reference sequence). The ends were cut back, 6 bases at V and 3 bases at J, with 14 bases in the middle. The chain's CDR3 is CASRFPIGHYGYTF. DNA of the CDR3: TGTGCCAGCAGATTCCCGATTGGGCACTATGGCTACACCTTC. The full variable domain, in which reference TRBV7-9 and TRBJ1-2 provide the parts outside the CDR3, is DTGVSQNPRHKITKRGQNVTFRCDPISEHNRLYWYRQTLGQGPEFLTYFQNEAQLEKSRLLSDRFSAERPKGSFSTLEIQRTEQGDSAMYLCASRFPIGHYGYTFGSGTRLTVV.

V and J are TRBV5-4 and TRBJ1-1; 7 bases are a match to TRBD1. CDR3 length: 13 residues. With 4 bases clipped from V and 5 bases from J, the junction kept 5 bases outside the gene matches. Germline lookup yields CDR1 SGHNT and CDR2 YYREEE (reference sequence). The CDR3 protein is CASSPPQGTEAFF. The CDR3 bases are TGTGCCAGCAGCCCTCCACAGGGGACTGAAGCTTTCTTT.

The gene calls are TRBV19 and TRBJ1-2; a possible D gene is TRBD1 (5 bases). V gave up 1 base and J gave up 5 bases, with 14 bases separating them. Looked up from germline, CDR1 is LNHDA and CDR2 is SQIVND (reference sequence). The CDR3 extends over 15 amino acids. In nucleotides, the CDR3 is TGTGCCAGTAGTATAGGGGGCGGCCTGGCGTATGGCTACACCTTC. Translated: CASSIGGGLAYGYTF.

The chain joins TRBV28 to TRBJ1-1; D gene uncertain. This CDR3 region has 20 residues. The ends were cut back, 9 bases at V and 6 bases at J, with 38 bases in the middle. The germline V gene has CDR1 MDHEN and CDR2 SYDVKM. The CDR3 DNA is TGTGCCAGTCAGGTTTTCGGGGTTAAAGGGAGAGGGAGTTCTAGTTCTGAAGCTTTCTTT. This gives the protein CASQVFGVKGRGSSSSEAFF.

The chain has TRBV28 and TRBJ1-2, with D possibly matching TRBD1 (6 bases). The germline V gene has CDR1 MDHEN and CDR2 SYDVKM. The CDR3 contains 13 residues. The V end lost 3 bases, the J end lost 4 bases, and 9 bases lay between the germline ends. Written as DNA, the CDR3 is TGTGCCAGCAGTTTCACAGGGATCTATGGCTACACCTTC. Translating gives CASSFTGIYGYTF.